These T cell receptor beta chains were read from a single sample in a study of post-analysis software for immune sequencing data. TCRdb re-called the PCR reads through MiXCR, storing one row per CDR3 protein. Found here are fewer than 850,000 distinct CDR3 sequences, 25% to 30% of them singletons; the top ten hold roughly 0.57%. The sample comprised blood. These receptors were obtained from a girl between 10 and 17 years old with multiple sclerosis. CDR3s include the opening cysteine and the closing phenylalanine or tryptophan. Fields, in order: V gene, CDR3 length, J gene, CDR3 protein.

>TRBV7-9|12|TRBJ2-3
CASSPGEDTQYF
>TRBV29-1|21|TRBJ2-7
CSVEANPRPQRAHSSSYEQYF
>TRBV9|14|TRBJ2-3
CASSVGRTTDTQYF
>TRBV5-6|11|TRBJ2-5
CASSLQGPKYF
>TRBV7-2|16|TRBJ1-1
CASSLMAGESHTEAFF
>TRBV7-8|16|TRBJ2-1
CANSFRRLAGRGEQFF
>TRBV7-2|15|TRBJ2-5
CASSVGLAVQETQYF
>TRBV29-1|13|TRBJ1-2
CSVPGGGVNGYTF
>TRBV20-1|12|TRBJ1-2
CSASEKGYGYTF
>TRBV7-9|12|TRBJ2-1
CASPGQLNEQFF
>TRBV6-2/TRBV6-3|14|TRBJ1-1
CASRTLLTETEAFF
>TRBV4-2|14|TRBJ1-2
CASSQETGTHGYTF
>TRBV6-5|14|TRBJ2-5
CASSSGGWGEAQYF
>TRBV7-2|15|TRBJ2-7
CASSRNGLSSYEQYF
>TRBV10-2|14|TRBJ1-1
CASSIKPGGPEAFF
>TRBV13|15|TRBJ2-5
CASKGRGSGEETQYF
>TRBV4-3|19|TRBJ2-7
CASSQVQSSSGSNPHEQYF
>TRBV5-1|12|TRBJ1-2
CASSSGQQGYTF
>TRBV25-1|14|TRBJ1-5
CASSPTGIYQPQHF
>TRBV4-1|12|TRBJ2-1
CASSQGGRDPFF
>TRBV7-2|15|TRBJ1-1
CASSRQAGMNTEAFF
>TRBV12-3/TRBV12-4|14|TRBJ1-1
CASSPQTMGNEAFF
>TRBV6-5|16|TRBJ2-3
CASSYSASGYFDTQYF
>TRBV5-1|16|TRBJ1-1
CASSQTGQTMNTEAFF
>TRBV7-8|16|TRBJ2-7
CASSLSLAGGPYEQYF
>TRBV20-1|15|TRBJ2-4
CSARGRWWAKNIQYF
>TRBV3-1|13|TRBJ2-5
CASSQGRKGTQYF
>TRBV7-2|16|TRBJ2-1
CASSLGRAGGVNEQFF
>TRBV10-3|15|TRBJ1-1
CAISAHLGQGVEAFF
>TRBV2|11|TRBJ2-5
CASSEWKTQYF
>TRBV28|15|TRBJ1-2
CASSPPVIAVYGYTF
>TRBV14|13|TRBJ1-6
CASSGQGRSPLHF
>TRBV20-1|14|TRBJ2-5
CSAIGGRVWETQYF